This T cell receptor beta chain was sequenced for a study of post-analysis software for immune sequencing data (dated by TCRdb to 2014 to 2015). Background for the entire study: Relapsing-remitting, secondary progressive and progressive-relapsing multiple sclerosis were recorded as disease courses, and subtype annotation was lacking for some patients. The patient repertoires were set against approximately 10 previously published healthy control repertoires from donors whose ages ranged from roughly 6 to 25 years. A subset of samples was prepared in parallel using single-end sample barcoding, then pooled and co-amplified after Illumina adapter ligation. Study-level results and caveats: The control group was slightly older than the multiple sclerosis patient group. Significantly higher frequencies in patients than in controls were found for roughly 5 TRBV segments, including TRBV5-6, TRBV5-1 and TRBV20-1. When samples were clustered directly using the F measure, samples prepared in the same batch co-clustered strongly, which prompted a batch-effect correction. Multiple sclerosis patients had significantly lower normalized Chao1 diversity than controls, a result that suggests substantial peripheral T-cell clonal expansion.

A note on this clonotype: Its target antigen remains unknown. Base qualities are missing; no much larger clone stands one base away.

CDR1 is given as SGHRS and CDR2 as YFSETQ, both from the germline V gene. Trimming takes 7 bases from V and 0 bases from J, and the germline ends sit 16 bases apart. Its CDR3 holds 15 amino acids, cysteine through phenylalanine. Here the CDR3 DNA is all that survives: 45 bases in frame from base 1. To demonstrate the VDJtools post-analysis software, the study profiled TCR beta repertoires from the peripheral blood of about 13 young patients with multiple sclerosis. The multiple sclerosis patients were children and adolescents between roughly 6 and 16 years of age. The library was obtained by PCR. Sequencing used an Illumina HiSeq 2500. To reduce PCR and sequencing biases, unique molecular identifiers were incorporated into the TCR beta cDNA libraries. Every 1 to 10 million input T cells yielded roughly 500,000 cDNA molecules, meaning each molecule approximated one T cell. The patient libraries were prepared and sequenced with the same protocol used for the earlier healthy control dataset. Within a given batch, samples were prepared together, multiplexed and sequenced on the same HiSeq lane. Per the authors' processing: MIGEC was used to process the raw barcoded reads, and molecular identifier groups with only a single read were discarded before consensus assembly and CDR3 extraction. VDJtools was used for post-analysis of the clonotype tables, and diversity was normalized by down-sampling every dataset to the size of the smallest sample. Repertoire overlap clustering matched CDR3 amino acid but not nucleotide sequences to correct batch-related cross-sample contamination. TCRdb passed the public sequencing reads through fastp at Q25 and MiXCR, retaining productive beta sequences. Each entry is one CDR3 protein sequence, shown with its most common DNA and genes. None of the V and J calls come from the authors' own analysis; TCRdb made them. This sample gives some 890,000 distinct CDR3 sequences in total; roughly 58% of them show up just once. The top ten clones comprise around 4.5% of the sample.

Recombination connected TRBV5-1 to TRBJ2-5; TRBD1 is a weak D gene call, 7 bases matching. The sample was blood. The TCR was taken from a girl between 5 and 17 years old with multiple sclerosis. This receptor carries the CDR3 CASGGDSWYQETQYF. The DNA sequence reads TGCGCCAGCGGAGGGGACAGTTGGTACCAAGAGACCCAGTACTTC.